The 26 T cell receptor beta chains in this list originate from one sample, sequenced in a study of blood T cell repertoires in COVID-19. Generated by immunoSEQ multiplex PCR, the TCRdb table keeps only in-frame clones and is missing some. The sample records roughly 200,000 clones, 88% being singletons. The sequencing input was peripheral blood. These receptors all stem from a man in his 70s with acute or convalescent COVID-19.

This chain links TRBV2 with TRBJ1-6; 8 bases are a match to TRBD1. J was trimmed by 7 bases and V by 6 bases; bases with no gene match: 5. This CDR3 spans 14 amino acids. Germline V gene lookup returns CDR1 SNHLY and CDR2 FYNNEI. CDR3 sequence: CASSPGQGNSPLHF. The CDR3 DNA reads TGTGCCAGCAGCCCTGGACAGGGCAATTCACCCCTCCACTTT. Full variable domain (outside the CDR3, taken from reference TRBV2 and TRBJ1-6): EPEVTQTPSHQVTQMGQEVILRCVPISNHLYFYWYRQILGQKVEFLVSFYNNEISEKSEIFDDQFSVERPDGSNFTLKIRSTKLEDSAMYFCASSPGQGNSPLHFGNGTRLTVT.

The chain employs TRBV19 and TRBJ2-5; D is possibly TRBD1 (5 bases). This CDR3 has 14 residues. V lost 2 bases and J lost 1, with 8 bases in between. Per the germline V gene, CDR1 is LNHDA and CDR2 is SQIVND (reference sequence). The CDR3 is CASSIQGTQETQYF. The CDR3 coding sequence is TGTGCCAGTAGTATACAGGGCACCCAAGAGACCCAGTACTTC.

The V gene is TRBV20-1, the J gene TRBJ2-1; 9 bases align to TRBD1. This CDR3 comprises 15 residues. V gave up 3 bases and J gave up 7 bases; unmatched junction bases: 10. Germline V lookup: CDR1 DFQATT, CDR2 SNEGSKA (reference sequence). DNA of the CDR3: TGCAGTGCTAGTGAATCGACAGGGGGGGGGAATGAGCAGTTCTTC. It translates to CSASESTGGGNEQFF.

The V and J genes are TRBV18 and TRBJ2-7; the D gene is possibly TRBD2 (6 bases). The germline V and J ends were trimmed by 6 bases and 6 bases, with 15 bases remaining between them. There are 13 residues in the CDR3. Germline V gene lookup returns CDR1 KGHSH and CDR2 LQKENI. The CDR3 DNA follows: TGTGCCAGCTCCCCCCGTACGGAGGGCGAGCAGTACTTC. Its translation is CASSPRTEGEQYF.

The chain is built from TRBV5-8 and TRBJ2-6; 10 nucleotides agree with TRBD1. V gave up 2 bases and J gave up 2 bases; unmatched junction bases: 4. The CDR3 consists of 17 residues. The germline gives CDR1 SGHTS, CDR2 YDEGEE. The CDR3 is CASSFRDRGPGANVLTF. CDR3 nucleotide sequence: TGTGCCAGCAGCTTCCGGGACAGGGGACCTGGGGCCAACGTCCTGACTTTC.

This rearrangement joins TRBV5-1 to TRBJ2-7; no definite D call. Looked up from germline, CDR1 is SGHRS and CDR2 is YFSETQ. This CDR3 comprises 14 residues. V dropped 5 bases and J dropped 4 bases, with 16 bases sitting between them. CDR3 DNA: TGCGCCAGCAGTTCCCTAGTTGATTCGTACGAGCAGTACTTC. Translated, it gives CASSSLVDSYEQYF.

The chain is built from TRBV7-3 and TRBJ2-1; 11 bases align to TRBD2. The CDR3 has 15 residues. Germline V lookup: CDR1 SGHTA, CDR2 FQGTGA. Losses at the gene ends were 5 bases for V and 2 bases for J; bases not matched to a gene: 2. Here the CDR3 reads CASSTSGRAYNEQFF. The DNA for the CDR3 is TGTGCCAGCAGCACTAGCGGGAGAGCCTACAATGAGCAGTTCTTC.

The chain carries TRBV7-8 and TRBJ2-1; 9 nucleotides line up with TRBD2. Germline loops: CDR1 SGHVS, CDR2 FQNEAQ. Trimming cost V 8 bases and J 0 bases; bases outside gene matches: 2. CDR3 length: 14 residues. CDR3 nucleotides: TGTGCCAGCGGTAGCGGGAGCTCCTACAATGAGCAGTTCTTC. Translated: CASGSGSSYNEQFF.

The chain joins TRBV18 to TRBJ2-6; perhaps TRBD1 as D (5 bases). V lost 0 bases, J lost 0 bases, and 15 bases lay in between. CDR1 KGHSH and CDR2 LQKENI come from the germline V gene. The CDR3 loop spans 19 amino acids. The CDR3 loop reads CASSPPSTVLSSGANVLTF. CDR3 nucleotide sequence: TGTGCCAGCTCACCACCGTCGACAGTGCTGAGCTCTGGGGCCAACGTCCTGACTTTC. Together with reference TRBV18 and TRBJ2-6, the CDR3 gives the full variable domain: NAGVMQNPRHLVRRRGQEARLRCSPMKGHSHVYWYRQLPEEGLKFMVYLQKENIIDESGMPKERFSAEFPKEGPSILRIQQVVRGDSAAYFCASSPPSTVLSSGANVLTFGAGSRLTVL.

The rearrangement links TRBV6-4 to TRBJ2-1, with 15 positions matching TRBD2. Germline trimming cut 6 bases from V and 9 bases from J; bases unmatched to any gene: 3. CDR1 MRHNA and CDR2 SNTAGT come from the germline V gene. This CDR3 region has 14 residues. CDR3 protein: CASSGLAGGGEQFF. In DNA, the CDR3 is TGTGCCAGCAGCGGACTAGCGGGAGGGGGTGAGCAGTTCTTC.

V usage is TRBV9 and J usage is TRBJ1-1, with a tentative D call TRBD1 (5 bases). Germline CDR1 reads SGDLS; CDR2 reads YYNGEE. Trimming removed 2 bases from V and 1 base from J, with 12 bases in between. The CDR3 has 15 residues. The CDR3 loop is CASSVGQTENTEAFF. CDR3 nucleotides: TGTGCCAGCAGCGTTGGGCAGACAGAGAACACTGAAGCTTTCTTT.

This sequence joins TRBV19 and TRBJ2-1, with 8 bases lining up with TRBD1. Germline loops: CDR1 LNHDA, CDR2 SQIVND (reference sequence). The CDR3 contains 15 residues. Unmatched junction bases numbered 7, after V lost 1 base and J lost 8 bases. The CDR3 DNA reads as TGTGCCAGTAGTATAGGTCGGACAGGGTCCGATGAGCAGTTCTTC. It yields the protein CASSIGRTGSDEQFF.

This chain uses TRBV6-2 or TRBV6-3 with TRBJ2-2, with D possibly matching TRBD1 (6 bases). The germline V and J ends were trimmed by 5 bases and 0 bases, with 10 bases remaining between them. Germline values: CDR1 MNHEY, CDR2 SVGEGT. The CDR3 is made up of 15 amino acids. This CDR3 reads CASSGGGTNTGELFF. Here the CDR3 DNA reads TGTGCCAGCAGTGGGGGCGGAACGAACACCGGGGAGCTGTTTTTT.

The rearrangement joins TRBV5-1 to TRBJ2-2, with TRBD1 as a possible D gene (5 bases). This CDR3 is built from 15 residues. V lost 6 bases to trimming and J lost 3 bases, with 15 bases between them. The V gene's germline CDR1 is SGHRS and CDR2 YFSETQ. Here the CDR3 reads CASTSQTAYTGELFF. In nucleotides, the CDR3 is TGCGCCAGCACCAGTCAGACAGCCTACACCGGGGAGCTGTTTTTT. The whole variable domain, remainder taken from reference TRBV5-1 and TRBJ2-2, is KAGVTQTPRYLIKTRGQQVTLSCSPISGHRSVSWYQQTPGQGLQFLFEYFSETQRNKGNFPGRFSGRQFSNSRSEMNVSTLELGDSALYLCASTSQTAYTGELFFGEGSRLTVL.

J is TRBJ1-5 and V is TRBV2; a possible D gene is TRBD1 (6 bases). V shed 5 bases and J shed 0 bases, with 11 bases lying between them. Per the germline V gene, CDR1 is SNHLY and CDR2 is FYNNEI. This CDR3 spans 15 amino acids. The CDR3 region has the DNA TGTGCCAGCAGTACAGGGCTTTATAGCAATCAGCCCCAGCATTTT. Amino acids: CASSTGLYSNQPQHF.

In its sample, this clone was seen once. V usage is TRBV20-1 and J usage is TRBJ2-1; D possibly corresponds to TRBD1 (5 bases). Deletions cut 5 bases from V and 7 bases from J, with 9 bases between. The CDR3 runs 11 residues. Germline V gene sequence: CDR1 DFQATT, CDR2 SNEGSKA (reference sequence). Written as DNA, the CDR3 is TGCAGTGCTCTCAGGGTTAATGAGCAGTTCTTC. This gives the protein CSALRVNEQFF.

This CDR3 is CAWSEGLGIVETQYF. DNA of the CDR3: TGTGCCTGGAGTGAGGGACTAGGGATAGTGGAGACCCAGTACTTC. The chain recombines TRBV30 with TRBJ2-5; 8 bases line up with TRBD2. The V and J ends lost 1 base and 5 bases, in that order; junction bases with no gene match: 9. The CDR3 runs to 15 residues. Germline CDR1 is GTSNPN and CDR2 is SVGIG (reference sequence).

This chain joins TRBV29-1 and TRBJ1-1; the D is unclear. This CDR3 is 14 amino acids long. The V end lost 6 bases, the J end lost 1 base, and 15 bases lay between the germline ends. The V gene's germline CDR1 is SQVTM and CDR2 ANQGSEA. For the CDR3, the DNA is TGCAGCGTGCTGTGGAGGTCACCGAACACTGAAGCTTTCTTT. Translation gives CSVLWRSPNTEAFF.

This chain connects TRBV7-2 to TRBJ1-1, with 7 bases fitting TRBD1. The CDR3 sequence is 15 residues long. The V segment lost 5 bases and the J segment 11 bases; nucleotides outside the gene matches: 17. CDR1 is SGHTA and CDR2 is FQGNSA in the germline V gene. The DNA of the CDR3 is TGTGCCAGCAGCCCTGGTTGGACAGGTCCGGCGGGGGCTTTCTTT. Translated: CASSPGWTGPAGAFF. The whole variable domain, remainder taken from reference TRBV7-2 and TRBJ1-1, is GAGVSQSPSNKVTEKGKDVELRCDPISGHTALYWYRQSLGQGLEFLIYFQGNSAPDKSGLPSDRFSAERTGGSVSTLTIQRTQQEDSAVYLCASSPGWTGPAGAFFGQGTRLTVV.

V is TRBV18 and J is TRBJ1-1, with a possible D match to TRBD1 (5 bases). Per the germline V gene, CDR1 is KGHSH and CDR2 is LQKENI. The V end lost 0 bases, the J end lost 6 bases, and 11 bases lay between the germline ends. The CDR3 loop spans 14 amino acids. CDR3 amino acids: CASSPPPGWAEAFF. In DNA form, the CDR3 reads TGTGCCAGCTCACCACCCCCAGGGTGGGCTGAAGCTTTCTTT.

The CDR3 DNA follows: TGTGCCAGCAGCCCTGGGACAGACCTAGCCAAAAACATTCAGTACTTC. This encodes CASSPGTDLAKNIQYF. The rearrangement uses TRBV7-3 and TRBJ2-4, with 7 nucleotides matching TRBD1. Germline V gives CDR1 SGHTA, CDR2 FQGTGA. V lost 5 bases to trimming and J lost 0 bases; unmatched junction nucleotides: 7. This CDR3 has 16 residues.

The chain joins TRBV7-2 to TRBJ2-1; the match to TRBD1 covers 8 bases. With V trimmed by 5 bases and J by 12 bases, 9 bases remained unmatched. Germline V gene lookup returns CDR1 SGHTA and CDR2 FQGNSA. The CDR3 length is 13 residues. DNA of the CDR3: TGTGCCAGCAGCCCCTCCTTTGGACAGGGGCAGTTCTTC. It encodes CASSPSFGQGQFF.

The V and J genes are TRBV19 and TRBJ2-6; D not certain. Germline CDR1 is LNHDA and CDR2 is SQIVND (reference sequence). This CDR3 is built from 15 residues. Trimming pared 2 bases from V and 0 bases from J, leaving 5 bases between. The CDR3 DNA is TGTGCCAGTAGTATAATTAGCTCTGGGGCCAACGTCCTGACTTTC. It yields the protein CASSIISSGANVLTF.

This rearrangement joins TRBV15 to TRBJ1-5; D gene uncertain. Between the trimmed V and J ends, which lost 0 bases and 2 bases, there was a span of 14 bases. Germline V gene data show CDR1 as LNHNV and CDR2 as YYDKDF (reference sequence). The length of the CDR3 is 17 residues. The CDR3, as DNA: TGTGCCACCAGCAGAGATTGGGAGGCGATGGGCAATCAGCCCCAGCATTTT. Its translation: CATSRDWEAMGNQPQHF.

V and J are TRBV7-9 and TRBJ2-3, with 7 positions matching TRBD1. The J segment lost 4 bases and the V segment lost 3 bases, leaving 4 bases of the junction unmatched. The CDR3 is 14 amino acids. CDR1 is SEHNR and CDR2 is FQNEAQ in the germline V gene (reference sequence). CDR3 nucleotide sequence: TGTGCCAGCAGCTTGCGAGGGGGCGCAGATACGCAGTATTTT. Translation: CASSLRGGADTQYF.

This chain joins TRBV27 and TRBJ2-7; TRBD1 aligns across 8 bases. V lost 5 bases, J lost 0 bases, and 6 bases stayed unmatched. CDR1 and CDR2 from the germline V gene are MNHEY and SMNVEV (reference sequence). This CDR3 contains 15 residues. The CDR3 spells CASSARGQSSYEQYF. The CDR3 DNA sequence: TGTGCCAGCAGTGCCAGGGGGCAAAGCTCCTACGAGCAGTACTTC.